Presented here are 17 T cell receptor beta chains from one specimen sequenced in a study of shared clonotypes between healthy human individuals. The table came from immunoSEQ multiplex PCR; TCRdb's copy has only in-frame clones and leaves some out. The data hold about 2 million clones, with about 95% observed a single time. It was CD45RO-negative cells, positively selected for CCR7, that made up naive CD8 cells, with terminally differentiated effector memory CD45RA+ cells excluded. The sequenced sample consisted of naive CD8+ T cells sorted from blood. The receptors derive from a young man in good health.

The chain has TRBV4-1 and TRBJ2-7, with D perhaps matching TRBD1 (6 bases). The CDR3 is 13 residues long. Germline CDR1 and CDR2: MGHRA and YSYEKL. V lost 2 bases and J 2 bases, leaving 7 bases between the germline ends. As DNA, the CDR3 is TGCGCCAGCAGCCAACAGGGGCCCTACGAGCAGTACTTC. The encoded protein is CASSQQGPYEQYF.

Worth noting for this clone: One junction end does not reproduce the germline sequence, and a read error may be involved. J is TRBJ2-6 and V is TRBV4-1, with no clear D. Germline CDR1 and CDR2: MGHRA and YSYEKL. The length of the CDR3 is 17 residues. The CDR3 DNA reads TGCGCCAGCAGCAAAGATTTCGCTTCCTCTGGGGCCAACGTCCTGACTTTC. Amino acids: CASSKDFASSGANVLTF.

The CDR3 bases are TGCGCCAGCAGCCAAGCTCCCCCAGGGAAGAATCAGCCCCAGCATTTT. As protein: CASSQAPPGKNQPQHF. This chain connects TRBV4-1 to TRBJ1-5, with D possibly TRBD1 on 5 matching bases. The CDR3 extends over 16 amino acids. V was pared by 1 base and J by 4 bases, with 14 bases between. The germline V gene encodes CDR1 MGHRA and CDR2 YSYEKL.

The chain's CDR3 is CASSEGHPIGDTQYF. The CDR3 nucleotides read TGTGCCAGCAGCGAGGGACACCCCATAGGGGATACGCAGTATTTT. J is TRBJ2-3 and V is TRBV9; a weak D match, TRBD1 (6 bases). Per germline, CDR1 SGDLS and CDR2 YYNGEE. The CDR3 has 15 residues. Deletions cut 3 bases from V and 6 bases from J, with 17 bases between.

This clone showed up just once. This chain joins TRBV28 and TRBJ2-2; a possible D gene is TRBD2 (5 bases). Trimming cost V 6 bases and J 7 bases, with 15 bases left between them. The CDR3 consists of 14 residues. The germline CDR1 and CDR2 sequences are MDHEN and SYDVKM. In DNA form, the CDR3 reads TGTGCCAGCAGAGAGGGTTACGATTTCGGGGAGCTGTTTTTT. Translated, it gives CASREGYDFGELFF.

The chain recombines TRBV5-1 with TRBJ2-2; D uncertain. Germline CDR1 is SGHRS and CDR2 is YFSETQ. The CDR3 length is 17 residues. V was clipped by 0 bases and J by 0 bases, with 12 bases between them. The CDR3 sequence: CASSLVYGPANTGELFF. CDR3 coding DNA: TGCGCCAGCAGCTTGGTTTACGGGCCCGCGAACACCGGGGAGCTGTTTTTT.

The CDR3 region has the DNA TGTGCCAGCAGCGTAGGGACAGAGGACGTTGAAGCTTTCTTT. It yields the protein CASSVGTEDVEAFF. The rearrangement links TRBV9 to TRBJ1-1; TRBD1 is a possible D gene (6 bases). Trimming cost V 0 bases and J 7 bases, with 13 bases left between them. The CDR3 extends over 14 amino acids. Germline values: CDR1 SGDLS, CDR2 YYNGEE.

This chain connects TRBV10-3 to TRBJ2-1; 15 bases match TRBD2. V trimming: 5 bases; J trimming: 6 bases; junction bases outside the gene matches: 8. There are 17 residues in the CDR3. From germline, CDR1 is ENHRY and CDR2 SYGVKD. For the CDR3, the DNA is TGTGCCATCAGTCCCGGACTAGCGGGAGGGCCTATCAATGAGCAGTTCTTC. The encoded protein is CAISPGLAGGPINEQFF.

This clone was seen only once. This chain links TRBV7-6 with TRBJ2-7, with D perhaps TRBD1 or TRBD2 (5 bases each). The V and J ends lost 1 base and 0 bases respectively, with 7 bases between them. The germline V gene has CDR1 SGHVS and CDR2 FNYEAQ. The CDR3 is 14 amino acids. In nucleotides, the CDR3 is TGTGCCAGCAGCTTAGAGGGGACCTCCTACGAGCAGTACTTC. This gives the protein CASSLEGTSYEQYF.

This clone has a single count. This rearrangement joins TRBV27 to TRBJ1-1; perhaps TRBD1 as D (5 bases). The germline gives CDR1 MNHEY, CDR2 SMNVEV (reference sequence). Trimming left V 2 bases short and J 4 bases short, with 11 bases between. The CDR3 is 14 residues long. CDR3 in DNA: TGTGCCAGCAGTTTAACGGCAGGGTTCACTGAAGCTTTCTTT. Translation: CASSLTAGFTEAFF.

This clone was seen more than once but under ten times. Other DNA sequences in this sample translate to the same CDR3. J is TRBJ2-1 and V is TRBV5-1; a possible D gene is TRBD2 (6 bases). There are 15 residues in the CDR3. CDR1 is SGHRS, CDR2 YFSETQ, per germline. V was trimmed by 0 bases and J by 0 bases, leaving 7 bases between them. CDR3 sequence reads: CASSLAGSSYNEQFF. Written as DNA, the CDR3 is TGCGCCAGCAGCTTGGCCGGGAGCTCCTACAATGAGCAGTTCTTC. Using reference TRBV5-1 and TRBJ2-1 for the parts outside the CDR3, the full variable domain is KAGVTQTPRYLIKTRGQQVTLSCSPISGHRSVSWYQQTPGQGLQFLFEYFSETQRNKGNFPGRFSGRQFSNSRSEMNVSTLELGDSALYLCASSLAGSSYNEQFFGPGTRLTVL.

V and J are TRBV30 and TRBJ1-4; D is undetermined. Trimming shortened V by 2 bases and J by 3 bases, and 10 bases separated the two germline ends. Germline V CDR1 and CDR2: GTSNPN, SVGIG (reference sequence). The CDR3 has 14 amino acids. CDR3 coding DNA: TGTGCCTGGAGTTTCGCCTCTTCTAATGAAAAACTGTTTTTT. The encoded protein is CAWSFASSNEKLFF.

V and J are TRBV29-1 and TRBJ2-1, with TRBD2 matching 13 bases. This CDR3 comprises 15 residues. The germline CDR1 and CDR2 sequences are SQVTM and ANQGSEA. Trimming removed 4 bases from V and 5 bases from J; junction bases left unmatched: 5. The CDR3 nucleotides read TGCAGCGTTGCCGGGACTAGCGGGGAGCACAATGAGCAGTTCTTC. It encodes CSVAGTSGEHNEQFF.

In regard to this clone: In the same sample, other DNA sequences code for this CDR3. V usage is TRBV7-9 and J usage is TRBJ1-1; TRBD1 agrees at 7 bases. There are 14 residues in the CDR3. Germline loops: CDR1 SEHNR, CDR2 FQNEAQ (reference sequence). With V trimmed by 1 base and J by 5 bases, 4 bases remained unmatched. CDR3 coding DNA: TGTGCCAGCAGCTTAGGGCAGGGGGATACTGAAGCTTTCTTT. Its translation: CASSLGQGDTEAFF.

The CDR3 loop reads CASSNRPETQYF. The CDR3 DNA reads as TGTGCCAGCAGCAACAGGCCAGAGACCCAGTACTTC. This chain connects TRBV6-6 to TRBJ2-5; D possibly corresponds to TRBD1 (5 bases). Germline V gives CDR1 MNHNY, CDR2 SVGAGI (reference sequence). V lost 6 bases and J 4 bases, leaving 9 bases between the germline ends. This CDR3 comprises 12 residues.

The chain uses TRBV5-4 and TRBJ1-4; D is ambiguous. V dropped 5 bases and J dropped 7 bases, with 15 bases sitting between them. Germline CDR1 is SGHNT and CDR2 is YYREEE (reference sequence). The CDR3 extends over 14 amino acids. The CDR3 loop reads CASSFGLGGEKLFF. The CDR3 DNA reads TGTGCCAGCAGTTTCGGGCTTGGAGGTGAAAAACTGTTTTTT.

This clone was picked up a small number of times. This sequence joins TRBV2 and TRBJ1-2; 7 bases fit TRBD1. Trimming took 10 bases from V and 3 from J; bases not matched to a gene: 5. Germline V gene lookup returns CDR1 SNHLY and CDR2 FYNNEI. The CDR3 totals 12 residues. The CDR3: CATRGGDYGYTF. CDR3 coding DNA: TGTGCCACGAGAGGGGGCGACTATGGCTACACCTTC. The entire variable domain, with the rest obtained from reference TRBV2 and TRBJ1-2, is as follows: EPEVTQTPSHQVTQMGQEVILRCVPISNHLYFYWYRQILGQKVEFLVSFYNNEISEKSEIFDDQFSVERPDGSNFTLKIRSTKLEDSAMYFCATRGGDYGYTFGSGTRLTVV.